The 2 T cell receptor beta chains below were found in one sample sequenced in a study of T cell clonality in common variable immunodeficiency (dated by TCRdb to about 2015). The library was obtained by the immunoSEQ multiplex PCR assay. Entries here come from immuneACCESS through TCRdb and include only in-frame sequences with V and J called. Some clones fail to appear in such tables; in the studies checked, an unresolved V gene covers under half of the shortfall, and the cause of the remainder is unknown. This sample was tabulated with tens of thousands of clones, among which there are no singletons. The ten largest clones take up roughly 8.9% of the sample. The sample consisted of peripheral blood mononuclear cells. These TCRs come from a person between 18 and 75 years old in good health.

This clone was seen repeatedly, ten times or more. The read ends 3 residues early relative to the CDR3; the germline J gene fills the gap. The V and J genes are TRBV10-3 and TRBJ2-5; weak D call: TRBD2 (5 bases). The germline V gene has CDR1 ENHRY and CDR2 SYGVKD. V gave up 6 bases and J gave up 3 bases, with 11 bases separating them. CDR3 length: 13 residues. The sequenced part of the CDR3 DNA is TGTGCCATCAGAGCCGGGGTTAAAGAGACC. Translated: CAIRAGVKET. The whole CDR3 region reads CAIRAGVKETQYF.

This clone was counted many times. The DNA ends 3 residues before the CDR3 does, and the rest of the CDR3 is filled in from the germline J gene. V is TRBV5-1 and J is TRBJ2-1; D unclear. V shed 0 bases and J shed 0 bases, with 7 bases lying between them. Germline loops: CDR1 SGHRS, CDR2 YFSETQ. The CDR3 has 15 amino acids. This CDR3 is CASSLVPGSYNEQFF. The sequenced part of the CDR3 DNA is TGCGCCAGCAGCTTGGTCCCAGGCTCCTACAATGAG.